These 12 T cell receptor beta chains came from one sample sequenced in a study of cytomegalovirus exposure and HLA in healthy donors. Libraries were prepared by immunoSEQ multiplex PCR; TCRdb keeps only in-frame clonotypes and omits some of them. The repertoire has 65,000 to 85,000 clones, 95% of them found once; the top ten carry roughly 0.75%. The sequenced sample consisted of PBMCs. These receptors all stem from a woman aged 18 to 35 in good health and CMV-seronegative.

This rearrangement joins TRBV7-9 to TRBJ2-2; 7 bases match TRBD2. The CDR3 contains 17 residues. J was trimmed by 0 bases and V by 4 bases; bases with no gene match: 8. CDR1 and CDR2 (germline): SEHNR, FQNEAQ (reference sequence). CDR3 amino acids: CASSYKSGGANTGELFF. CDR3 nucleotide sequence: TGTGCCAGCAGCTATAAATCTGGGGGGGCGAACACCGGGGAGCTGTTTTTT.

The V call is TRBV27, the J call TRBJ2-1; 12 bases are shared with TRBD1. Germline V gives CDR1 MNHEY, CDR2 SMNVEV (reference sequence). This CDR3 has 16 amino acids. Germline trimming cut 5 bases from V and 3 bases from J; bases unmatched to any gene: 5. Here the CDR3 DNA reads TGTGCCAGCAGTCCGGGGACAGGGGGCTACTACAATGAGCAGTTCTTC. This encodes CASSPGTGGYYNEQFF.

The chain couples TRBV5-1 to TRBJ2-3, with 9 positions matching TRBD2. The V segment lost 4 bases and the J segment 0 bases; nucleotides outside the gene matches: 3. Germline CDR1 and CDR2: SGHRS and YFSETQ. This CDR3 is 15 amino acids long. CDR3: CASSLAGPSTDTQYF. The CDR3 region has the DNA TGCGCCAGCAGCCTAGCGGGGCCTAGCACAGATACGCAGTATTTT. Full variable domain (rest looked up from reference TRBV5-1 and TRBJ2-3): KAGVTQTPRYLIKTRGQQVTLSCSPISGHRSVSWYQQTPGQGLQFLFEYFSETQRNKGNFPGRFSGRQFSNSRSEMNVSTLELGDSALYLCASSLAGPSTDTQYFGPGTRLTVL.

The chain combines TRBV27 with TRBJ2-6, with 11 bases fitting TRBD2. CDR1 and CDR2 from the germline V gene are MNHEY and SMNVEV (reference sequence). V lost 1 base and J lost 1; bases outside the gene matches: 6. CDR3 length equals 19 residues. The CDR3 DNA is TGTGCCAGCAGTTTATTAAGACTAGCGGGAAGGTCTGGGGCCAACGTCCTGACTTTC. Translated: CASSLLRLAGRSGANVLTF.

This chain connects TRBV19 to TRBJ2-2, with D possibly matching TRBD2 (5 bases). Trimming left V 1 base short and J 4 bases short, with 19 bases between. Germline CDR1 and CDR2: LNHDA and SQIVND (reference sequence). This CDR3 comprises 18 residues. The CDR3, as DNA: TGTGCCAGTAGTATAGGAAGAGGCGGGCCCCCGGGCACCGGGGAGCTGTTTTTT. Amino acid sequence: CASSIGRGGPPGTGELFF.

CDR3 sequence reads: CASIPAGTNEQYF. The DNA of the CDR3 is TGTGCCAGCATCCCCGCCGGGACTAACGAGCAGTACTTC. The V gene is TRBV6-5, the J gene TRBJ2-7, with 7 bases matching TRBD2. The CDR3 loop spans 13 amino acids. Germline V gene sequence: CDR1 MNHEY, CDR2 SVGAGI. V lost 7 bases to trimming and J lost 5 bases; unmatched junction nucleotides: 8.

CDR3 nucleotide sequence: TGTGCCAGCAGTGAAGCCGACACCGGGACTAGGAAAAACATTCAGTACTTC. This encodes CASSEADTGTRKNIQYF. The rearrangement joins TRBV6-1 to TRBJ2-4; 8 positions agree with TRBD2. Losses at the gene ends were 0 bases for V and 4 bases for J; bases not matched to a gene: 8. This CDR3 contains 17 residues. Germline lookup yields CDR1 MNHNS and CDR2 SASEGT.

The gene calls are TRBV5-6 and TRBJ2-7; no reliable D call. The CDR3 extends over 13 amino acids. CDR1 is SGHDT and CDR2 is YYEEEE in the germline V gene. V dropped 3 bases and J dropped 2 bases, with 9 bases sitting between them. CDR3 coding DNA: TGTGCCAGCAGCTGGGCACGAGCCTACGAGCAGTACTTC. Its translation: CASSWARAYEQYF.

The chain is built from TRBV4-1 and TRBJ2-5; a possible D gene is TRBD2 (5 bases). This CDR3 region has 13 residues. V was trimmed by 4 bases and J by 5 bases, leaving 11 bases between them. Germline V gene lookup returns CDR1 MGHRA and CDR2 YSYEKL. The CDR3: CASSRLRGETQYF. The CDR3 DNA reads TGCGCCAGCAGCCGTTTACGAGGGGAGACCCAGTACTTC.

The rearrangement uses TRBV30 and TRBJ1-5; no definite D call. The germline V gene encodes CDR1 GTSNPN and CDR2 SVGIG (reference sequence). The CDR3 is made up of 13 amino acids. Trimming stripped 3 bases from V and 6 bases from J, with 12 bases between. CDR3 coding DNA: TGTGCCTGGAGCGTGACTGCGGGTCAGCCCCAGCATTTT. Amino acid sequence: CAWSVTAGQPQHF.

V is TRBV21-1 and J is TRBJ1-5; the table's D gene call, TRBD1, was not cross checked with the DNA. TRBV21-1 is noted as a pseudogene. The CDR3 totals 17 residues. CDR3 sequence (DNA): TGTGCCAGAACAAGGACAGGAGGCCCCCTTATGAGGCAGCCCCAGCATTTT. Translated, it gives CARTRTGGPLMRQPQHF.

This clone was counted only a few times. The rearrangement joins TRBV4-2 to TRBJ2-7, with 8 bases matching TRBD2. The CDR3 runs 16 residues. Per the germline V gene, CDR1 is LGHNA and CDR2 is YNFKEQ. The trim removed 1 base at V and 2 bases at J, leaving 7 bases unmatched. The CDR3 region has the DNA TGTGCCAGCAGCCAAGGGGAGAGCGGGAGTCCCTACGAGCAGTACTTC. It is translated as CASSQGESGSPYEQYF.